This T cell receptor (beta chain) was obtained from a study of shared clonotypes between healthy human individuals. Overall study context: Sampling drew on donors who were two women and three men aged 18 to 49. Findings and limits, study-wide: Richness estimates generally favored naive over memory subsets. Rarefaction demonstrated incomplete sorted-subset sequencing despite large depth. The four-donor shared clonotypes exceeded non-shared clonotypes in generation probability, with non-shared ones scoring lower.

TCRdb's copy holds only in-frame clones and misses some; the assay was immunoSEQ multiplex PCR. The data contain about 230,000 clones, 50% to 80% of them singletons. Points on this clone: The antigen is unknown. An end of the junction differs from the germline gene, which may be a read error.

Germline V lookup: CDR1 SGHDT, CDR2 YYEEEE. This CDR3 contains 14 residues. This receptor was identified in a man aged 25-45 years in good health. The source material was memory CD4+ T cells sorted from blood. Specified subset: CD45RA-negative fraction. The chain employs TRBV5-6 and TRBJ1-3; D is unclear. CDR3 DNA sequence: TGTGCCAGCGGCTTATCGGGGAGCGGAAACACCATATATTTT. This translates into CASGLSGSGNTIYF. Together with reference TRBV5-6 and TRBJ1-3, the CDR3 gives the full variable domain: DAGVTQSPTHLIKTRGQQVTLRCSPKSGHDTVSWYQQALGQGPQFIFQYYEEEERQRGNFPDRFSGHQFPNYSSELNVNALLLGDSALYLCASGLSGSGNTIYFGEGSWLTVV.